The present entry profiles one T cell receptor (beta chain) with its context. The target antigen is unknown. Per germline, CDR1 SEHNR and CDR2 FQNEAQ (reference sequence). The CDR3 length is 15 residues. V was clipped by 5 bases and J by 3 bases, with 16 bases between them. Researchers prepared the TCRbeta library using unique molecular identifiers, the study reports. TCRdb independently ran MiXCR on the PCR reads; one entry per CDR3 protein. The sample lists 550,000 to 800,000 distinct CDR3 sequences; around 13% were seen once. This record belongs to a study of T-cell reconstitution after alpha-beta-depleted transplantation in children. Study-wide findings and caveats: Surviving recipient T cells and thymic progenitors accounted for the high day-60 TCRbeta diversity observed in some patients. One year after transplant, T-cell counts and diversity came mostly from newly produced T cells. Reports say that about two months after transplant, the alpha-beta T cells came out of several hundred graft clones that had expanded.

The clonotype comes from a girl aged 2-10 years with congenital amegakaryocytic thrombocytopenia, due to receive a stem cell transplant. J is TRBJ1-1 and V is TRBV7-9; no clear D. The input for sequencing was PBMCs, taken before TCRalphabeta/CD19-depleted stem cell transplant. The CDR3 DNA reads TGTGCCAGCAGCCGAAGCCCGCTAGGAGACACTGAAGCTTTCTTT. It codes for CASSRSPLGDTEAFF.